A single sample is the source of the 23 T cell receptor beta chains below, sequenced in a study of blood T cell repertoires in COVID-19. Using immunoSEQ multiplex PCR, the repertoire was profiled, and TCRdb retains in-frame clones only, with some absent. Of 200,000 to 250,000 clones in the sample, about 85% were seen once. The sequenced sample consisted of peripheral blood. The receptors shown here come from a woman over 75 with active or convalescent COVID-19.

V gene TRBV28 combines with J gene TRBJ2-7; the match to TRBD1 covers 7 bases. Germline V CDR1 and CDR2: MDHEN, SYDVKM. This CDR3 contains 15 residues. J was trimmed by 3 bases and V by 4 bases; bases with no gene match: 9. CDR3: CASSSTGTAGYEQYF. As DNA, the CDR3 is TGTGCCAGCAGTTCCACCGGGACAGCAGGCTACGAGCAGTACTTC. Variable domain in full (rest from reference TRBV28 and TRBJ2-7): DVKVTQSSRYLVKRTGEKVFLECVQDMDHENMFWYRQDPGLGLRLIYFSYDVKMKEKGDIPEGYSVSREKKERFSLILESASTNQTSMYLCASSSTGTAGYEQYFGPGTRLTVT.

The chain combines TRBV9 with TRBJ2-2, with 12 positions matching TRBD2. V was clipped by 0 bases and J by 4 bases; unmatched bases: 7. The CDR3 contains 18 residues. CDR1 is SGDLS and CDR2 is YYNGEE in the germline V gene. The CDR3 DNA follows: TGTGCCAGCAGCGTAGACGCTAGCGGGAGGGCCGGCACCGGGGAGCTGTTTTTT. Encoded protein: CASSVDASGRAGTGELFF.

The rearrangement links TRBV28 to TRBJ1-2; TRBD1 agrees at 10 bases. Per the germline V gene, CDR1 is MDHEN and CDR2 is SYDVKM. V dropped 4 bases and J dropped 2; count of bases not matched to a gene: 4. The CDR3 has 15 residues. CDR3 region: CASSSPGQGNYGYTF. The CDR3 nucleotides read TGTGCCAGCAGTTCTCCGGGACAGGGGAACTATGGCTACACCTTC.

The V call is TRBV5-4, the J call TRBJ2-3; 7 bases agree with TRBD2. Germline-derived CDR1 and CDR2 are SGHNT and YYREEE (reference sequence). V dropped 4 bases and J dropped 4; count of bases not matched to a gene: 9. This CDR3 contains 15 residues. The CDR3 nucleotides read TGTGCCAGCAGCGGGGGGAGGGCCTCAGCAGATACGCAGTATTTT. The encoded protein is CASSGGRASADTQYF.

This rearrangement joins TRBV7-2 to TRBJ2-4; the match to TRBD1 covers 11 bases. The germline CDR1 and CDR2 sequences are SGHTA and FQGNSA. V gave up 3 bases and J gave up 6 bases; unmatched junction bases: 4. The CDR3 consists of 15 residues. This CDR3 is CASSFDGTGGNIQYF. The CDR3 coding sequence is TGTGCCAGCAGCTTCGACGGGACAGGGGGAAACATTCAGTACTTC.

The table lists this clone with a few counts. The rearrangement links TRBV7-6 to TRBJ2-1, with a weak D call TRBD2 (6 bases). The length of the CDR3 is 15 residues. Germline CDR1 SGHVS, CDR2 FNYEAQ. V was trimmed by 3 bases and J by 0 bases, leaving 9 bases between them. The CDR3 DNA sequence: TGTGCCAGCAGCTTGGACGGGAGCTCCTACAATGAGCAGTTCTTC. This translates into CASSLDGSSYNEQFF.

Written as DNA, the CDR3 is TGTGCCAGCAGCTCAGGGCGGACTGAAGCTTTCTTT. It is translated as CASSSGRTEAFF. The V call is TRBV7-9, the J call TRBJ1-1; D might be TRBD1 (5 bases). CDR1 and CDR2 (germline): SEHNR, FQNEAQ (reference sequence). CDR3 size: 12 residues. The ends were cut back, 4 bases at V and 5 bases at J, with 8 bases in the middle.

This chain links TRBV5-1 with TRBJ2-1; the match to TRBD1 covers 9 bases. The junction had 6 bases not matched to a gene; V was cut back by 2 bases and J by 3 bases. CDR3 length equals 16 residues. Germline V gene data show CDR1 as SGHRS and CDR2 as YFSETQ. CDR3 in amino acids: CASSLQGARGYNEQFF. CDR3 sequence (DNA): TGCGCCAGCAGCTTACAGGGGGCGCGAGGCTACAATGAGCAGTTCTTC.

In its sample, this clone ranks as medium-sized (0.01 to 0.1%). The chain joins TRBV30 to TRBJ2-7; the D gene is possibly TRBD2 (5 bases). The CDR3 loop spans 10 amino acids. From germline, CDR1 is GTSNPN and CDR2 SVGIG (reference sequence). CDR3 protein: CAFEGADLRV. CDR3 coding DNA: TGTGCCTTCGAGGGAGCAGATCTTCGGGTC.

The CDR3 nucleotides read TGTGCCAGCAGGGAACCTTTGGGGCCGAACACTGAAGCTTTCTTT. It encodes CASREPLGPNTEAFF. This sequence joins TRBV25-1 and TRBJ1-1; TRBD1 might be the D (5 bases). The CDR3 spans 15 residues. V lost 6 bases, J lost 1 base, and 15 bases lay in between. Per germline, CDR1 MGHDK and CDR2 SYGVNS.

The V call is TRBV3-1 (or the pseudogene TRBV3-2), the J call TRBJ2-7, with a tentative D call TRBD1 (5 bases). Germline lookup yields CDR1 LGHDT and CDR2 YNNKEL (reference sequence). This CDR3 comprises 11 residues. V dropped 6 bases and J dropped 5 bases, with 8 bases sitting between them. In DNA, the CDR3 is TGTGCCAGCAGAAAAGGGGACGAGCAGTACTTC. It yields the protein CASRKGDEQYF.

In regard to this clone: The germline gene is not matched at one end of the junction; a read error may be the cause. The sample holds other DNA sequences that translate to the same CDR3. The chain employs TRBV4-1 and TRBJ1-1; D gene ambiguous. The germline CDR1 and CDR2 sequences are MGHRA and YSYEKL. The CDR3 is 15 residues long. CDR3 DNA: TGCGCCAGTAGCCTCGGGTTTTGGCCGAACACTGAAGCTTTCTTT. Translated, it gives CASSLGFWPNTEAFF.

The chain links TRBV7-2 to TRBJ2-1; 13 bases line up with TRBD2. The trim removed 3 bases at V and 0 bases at J, leaving 8 bases unmatched. From germline, CDR1 is SGHTA and CDR2 FQGNSA. The CDR3 has 19 residues. The CDR3 DNA is TGTGCCAGCAGCTTCCCGCGACTAGCGGGGGGCCCCTCCTACAATGAGCAGTTCTTC. It encodes CASSFPRLAGGPSYNEQFF.

The V call is TRBV7-9, the J call TRBJ2-7; TRBD1 matches 9 bases. The CDR3 runs 15 residues. Germline V lookup: CDR1 SEHNR, CDR2 FQNEAQ (reference sequence). The V and J ends lost 1 base and 6 bases, in that order; junction bases with no gene match: 7. The DNA of the CDR3 is TGTGCCAGCAGCTTAGAGGGGACAGGGTCTGGCGAGCAGTACTTC. This encodes CASSLEGTGSGEQYF.

This clone was seen only a few times. The J gene is TRBJ2-2, the V gene TRBV7-3; D ambiguous. The germline gives CDR1 SGHTA, CDR2 FQGTGA. Trimming removed 2 bases from V and 2 bases from J, with 6 bases in between. The CDR3 runs 14 residues. CDR3 sequence (DNA): TGTGCCAGCAGCTTAGTCTATAACACCGGGGAGCTGTTTTTT. Its protein product is CASSLVYNTGELFF.

This rearrangement joins TRBV3-1 (or the pseudogene TRBV3-2) to TRBJ2-3, with 8 bases fitting TRBD2. Trimming took 4 bases from V and 0 from J; bases not matched to a gene: 6. CDR3 length: 16 amino acids. Germline V lookup: CDR1 LGHDT, CDR2 YNNKEL (reference sequence). This CDR3 reads CASSLQSGGSTDTQYF. For the CDR3, the DNA is TGTGCCAGCAGCCTTCAAAGCGGGGGAAGCACAGATACGCAGTATTTT.

The chain combines TRBV5-4 with TRBJ2-1, with 11 nucleotides matching TRBD2. With V trimmed by 4 bases and J by 8 bases, 2 bases remained unmatched. The CDR3 runs 13 residues. In germline, CDR1 is SGHNT, CDR2 YYREEE (reference sequence). The CDR3 here is CASSSSGGDEQFF. As DNA, the CDR3 is TGTGCCAGCAGCAGTAGCGGGGGGGATGAGCAGTTCTTC. Drawing the rest from reference TRBV5-4 and TRBJ2-1, the complete variable domain is ETGVTQSPTHLIKTRGQQVTLRCSSQSGHNTVSWYQQALGQGPQFIFQYYREEENGRGNFPPRFSGLQFPNYSSELNVNALELDDSALYLCASSSSGGDEQFFGPGTRLTVL.

J is TRBJ1-3 and V is TRBV19; 9 bases are a match to TRBD1. The junction had 0 bases not matched to a gene; V was cut back by 4 bases and J by 2 bases. CDR3 length equals 14 residues. CDR1 is LNHDA and CDR2 is SQIVND in the germline V gene (reference sequence). This chain's CDR3 is CASSRDRAGNTIYF. The CDR3 region has the DNA TGTGCCAGTAGTAGGGACAGGGCTGGAAACACCATATATTTT.

CDR3 residues: CASSLMGAGTASTDTQYF. The CDR3 DNA sequence: TGCGCCAGCAGCTTGATGGGGGCCGGGACAGCTTCCACAGATACGCAGTATTTT. The chain has TRBV5-1 and TRBJ2-3, with 7 bases aligning to TRBD1. The CDR3 has 18 amino acids. V trimming: 1 base; J trimming: 2 bases; junction bases outside the gene matches: 13. CDR1 is SGHRS and CDR2 is YFSETQ in the germline V gene. Supplemented by reference TRBV5-1 and TRBJ2-3, the full variable domain reads KAGVTQTPRYLIKTRGQQVTLSCSPISGHRSVSWYQQTPGQGLQFLFEYFSETQRNKGNFPGRFSGRQFSNSRSEMNVSTLELGDSALYLCASSLMGAGTASTDTQYFGPGTRLTVL.

This clone was seen once. This chain connects TRBV6-5 to TRBJ1-2, with D uncertain. V lost 6 bases to trimming and J lost 5 bases, with 10 bases between them. The germline CDR1 and CDR2 sequences are MNHEY and SVGAGI. This CDR3 contains 12 residues. The CDR3, as DNA: TGTGCCAGCAGAGTGGTGGCTTATGGCTACACCTTC. It yields the protein CASRVVAYGYTF.

The V gene is TRBV7-9, the J gene TRBJ2-7, with TRBD1 matching over 8 bases. The CDR3 has 14 residues. The ends lost 4 bases at V and 5 bases at J; junction bases unmatched: 7. Per the germline V gene, CDR1 is SEHNR and CDR2 is FQNEAQ (reference sequence). DNA of the CDR3: TGTGCCAGCAGCTCCCAGACAGGGGTAGACGAGCAGTACTTC. Its protein is CASSSQTGVDEQYF.

The chain recombines TRBV6-2 or TRBV6-3 with TRBJ2-1; the match to TRBD1 covers 9 bases. The CDR3 has 16 residues. V lost 0 bases and J lost 12; bases outside the gene matches: 12. Per germline, CDR1 MNHEY and CDR2 SVGEGT. The CDR3 DNA is TGTGCCAGCAGTTACTCGTCCCGGGACAGGGACGGTTGGCAGTTCTTC. It is translated as CASSYSSRDRDGWQFF.

This chain connects TRBV21-1 to TRBJ2-7; TRBD2, as called in the table, went unchecked against the DNA. TRBV21-1 constitutes a pseudogene. The CDR3 length is 20 residues. The CDR3 reads CASSLKGGTSGGRHSYEQYF. CDR3 DNA sequence: TGTGCCAGCAGCCTGAAGGGTGGAACTAGCGGGGGGCGGCACTCCTACGAGCAGTACTTC.